The source of this T cell receptor beta chain is a study of chemoradiotherapy in HPV16-positive cancers. Study observations and caveats: Candidate HPV-specific clones and E7-related TCR motifs grew in tumor during treatment. In HPV16-positive patients, HPV-responsive T-cell expansion tracked better recurrence-free survival.

Repeated repertoire sampling spanned the course of chemoradiotherapy. Only one count was recorded for this clone. The target antigen is unknown. The CDR3 is 12 amino acids. The germline gives CDR1 GTSNPN, CDR2 SVGIG (reference sequence). The V and J ends lost 6 bases and 4 bases, in that order; junction bases with no gene match: 5. Some clones are missing from TCRdb's copy, which holds only in-frame ones; the method was immunoSEQ multiplex PCR. The sample has approximately 7,400 clones; approximately 85% are singletons. The TCR sequence derives from a human donor with HPV-associated anogenital cancer. The sample here was tumor tissue, taken from a patient who underwent chemoradiotherapy. This chain connects TRBV30 to TRBJ2-7; TRBD1 aligns across 8 bases. The CDR3 DNA follows: TGTGCCTGTATGGACAGGGTGTACGAGCAGTACTTC. Protein product: CACMDRVYEQYF. Full variable domain (rest looked up from reference TRBV30 and TRBJ2-7): SQTIHQWPATLVQPVGSPLSLECTVEGTSNPNLYWYRQAAGRGLQLLFYSVGIGQISSEVPQNLSASRPQDRQFILSSKKLLLSDSGFYLCACMDRVYEQYFGPGTRLTVT.